This T cell receptor (beta chain) was captured in a study of blood T cell repertoires in COVID-19. Whole-study context: Sites in the United States, Italy and Spain provided acute and convalescent COVID-19 samples. In each case, the material was cDNA or gDNA derived from T cells, B-cell-depleted T cells, or PBMCs.

The CDR3 length is 14 residues. With 3 bases clipped from V and 4 bases from J, the junction kept 2 bases outside the gene matches. In germline, CDR1 is SGHRS, CDR2 YFSETQ. Authors' methods: How many nucleated cells were present was estimated from reference gene primer amplification. Sequencing was performed with immunoSEQ multiplex PCR; in TCRdb, only in-frame clones are kept and a portion is missing. V and J calls and clone size come straight from that table; D and trimming were deduced from the DNA. The table has approximately 110,000 clones, roughly 88% seen once; the top ten hold 0.65% to 0.9%. The receptor was isolated from a woman aged 70-85 years with acute or convalescent COVID-19. Sequencing used peripheral blood. The J gene is TRBJ2-3, the V gene TRBV5-1; 10 nucleotides line up with TRBD2. The CDR3 protein is CASSSSGGADTQYF. CDR3 DNA: TGCGCCAGCAGCTCCAGCGGGGGGGCAGATACGCAGTATTTT.